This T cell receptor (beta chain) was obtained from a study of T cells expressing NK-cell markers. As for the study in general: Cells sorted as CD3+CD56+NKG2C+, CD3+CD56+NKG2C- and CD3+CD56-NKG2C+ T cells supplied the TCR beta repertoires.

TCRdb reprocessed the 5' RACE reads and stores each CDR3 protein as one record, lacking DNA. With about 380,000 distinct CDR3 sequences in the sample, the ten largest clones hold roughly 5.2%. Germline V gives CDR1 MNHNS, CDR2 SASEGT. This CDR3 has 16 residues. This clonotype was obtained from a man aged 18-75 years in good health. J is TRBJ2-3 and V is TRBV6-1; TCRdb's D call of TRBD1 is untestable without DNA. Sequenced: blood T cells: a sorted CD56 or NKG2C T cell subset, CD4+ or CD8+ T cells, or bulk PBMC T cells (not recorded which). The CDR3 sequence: CASSPQTTGHTDTQYF.